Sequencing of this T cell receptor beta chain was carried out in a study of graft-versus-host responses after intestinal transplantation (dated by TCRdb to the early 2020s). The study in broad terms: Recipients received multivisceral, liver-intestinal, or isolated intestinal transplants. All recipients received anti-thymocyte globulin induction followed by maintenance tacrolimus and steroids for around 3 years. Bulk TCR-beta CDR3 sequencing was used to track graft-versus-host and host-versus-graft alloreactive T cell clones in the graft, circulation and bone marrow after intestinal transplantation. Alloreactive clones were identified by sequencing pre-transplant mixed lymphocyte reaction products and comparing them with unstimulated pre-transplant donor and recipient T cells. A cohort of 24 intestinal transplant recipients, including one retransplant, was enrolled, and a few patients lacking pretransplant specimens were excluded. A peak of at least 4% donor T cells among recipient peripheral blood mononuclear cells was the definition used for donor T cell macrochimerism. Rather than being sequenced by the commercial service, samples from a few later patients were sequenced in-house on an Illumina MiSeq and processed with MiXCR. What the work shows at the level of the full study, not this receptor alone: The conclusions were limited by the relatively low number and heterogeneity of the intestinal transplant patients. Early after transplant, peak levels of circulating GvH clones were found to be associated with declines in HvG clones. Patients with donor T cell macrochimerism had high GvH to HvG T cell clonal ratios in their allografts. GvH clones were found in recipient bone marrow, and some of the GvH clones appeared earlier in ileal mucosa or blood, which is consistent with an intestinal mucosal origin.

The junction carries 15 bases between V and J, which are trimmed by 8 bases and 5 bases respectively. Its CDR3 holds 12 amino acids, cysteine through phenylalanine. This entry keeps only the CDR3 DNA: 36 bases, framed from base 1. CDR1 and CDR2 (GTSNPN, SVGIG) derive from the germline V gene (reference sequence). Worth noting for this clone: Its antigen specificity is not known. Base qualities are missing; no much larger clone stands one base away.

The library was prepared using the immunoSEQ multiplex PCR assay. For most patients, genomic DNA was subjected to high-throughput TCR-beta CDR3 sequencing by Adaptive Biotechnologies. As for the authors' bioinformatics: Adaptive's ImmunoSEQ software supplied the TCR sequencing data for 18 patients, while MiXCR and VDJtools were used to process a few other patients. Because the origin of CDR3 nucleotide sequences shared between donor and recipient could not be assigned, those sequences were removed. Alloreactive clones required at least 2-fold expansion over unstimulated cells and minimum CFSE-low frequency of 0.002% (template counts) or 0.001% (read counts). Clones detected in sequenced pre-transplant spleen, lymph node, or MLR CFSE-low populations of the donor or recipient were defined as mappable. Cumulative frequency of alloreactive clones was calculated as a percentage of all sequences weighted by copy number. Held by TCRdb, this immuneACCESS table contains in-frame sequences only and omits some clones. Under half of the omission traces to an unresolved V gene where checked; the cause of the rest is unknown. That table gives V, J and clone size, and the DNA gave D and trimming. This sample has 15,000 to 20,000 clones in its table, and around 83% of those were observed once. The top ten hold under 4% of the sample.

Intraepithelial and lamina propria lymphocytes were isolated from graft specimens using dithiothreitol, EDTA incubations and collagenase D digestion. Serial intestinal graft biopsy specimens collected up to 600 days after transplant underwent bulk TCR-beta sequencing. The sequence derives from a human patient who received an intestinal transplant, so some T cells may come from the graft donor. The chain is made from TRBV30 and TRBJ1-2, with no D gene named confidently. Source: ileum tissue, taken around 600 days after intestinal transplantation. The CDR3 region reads CAGSGYKYGYTF. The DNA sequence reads TGTGCCGGGTCAGGATATAAATATGGCTACACCTTC.